The clone carrying this T cell receptor beta chain was recorded at least ten times. Its antigen is still unknown. Noted time point: after preoperative PTX-NDP chemotherapy. Patients received paclitaxel-nedaplatin as preoperative chemotherapy before surgery. CDR3 length: 12 amino acids. Germline CDR1 and CDR2: SGHTA and FQGNSA. Trimming took off 0 bases at V and 9 bases at J, with 8 bases between the two ends. The sample belongs to a study of esophageal squamous cell carcinoma under preoperative chemotherapy. As for the study in general: TCR repertoires were profiled from both peripheral blood T cells and tumor-infiltrating lymphocytes.

TCRdb redid the calling of the PCR reads with MiXCR, one entry per CDR3 protein. Of some 32,000 distinct CDR3 sequences listed, around 50% are singletons. Findings and caveats of the study: Tumor-infiltrating lymphocytes showed no significant post-chemotherapy TCR diversity increase, unlike peripheral T cells. After treatment, tumor-infiltrating lymphocytes apparently came partly from blood T cells.

The J gene is TRBJ2-5, the V gene TRBV7-2; no clear D gene. This receptor was identified in a human donor with esophageal squamous cell carcinoma. The donor label of this sample is uncertain. This sample was gathered from a patient given preoperative chemotherapy. The CDR3 is CASSLAKTAQYF. The CDR3 DNA follows: TGTGCCAGCAGCTTAGCCAAGACGGCCCAGTACTTC.